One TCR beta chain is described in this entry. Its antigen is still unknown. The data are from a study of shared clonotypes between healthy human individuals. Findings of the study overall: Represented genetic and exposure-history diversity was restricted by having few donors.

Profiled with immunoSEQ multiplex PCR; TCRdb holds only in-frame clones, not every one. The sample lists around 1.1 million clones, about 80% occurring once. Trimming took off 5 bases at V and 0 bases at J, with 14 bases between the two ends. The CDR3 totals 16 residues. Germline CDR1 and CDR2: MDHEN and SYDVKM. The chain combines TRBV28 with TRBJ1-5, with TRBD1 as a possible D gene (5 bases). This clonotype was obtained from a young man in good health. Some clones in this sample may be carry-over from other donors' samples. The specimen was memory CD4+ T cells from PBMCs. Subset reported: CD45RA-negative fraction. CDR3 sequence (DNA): TGTGCCAGCAGTCCCACCAACAGGATTAGCAATCAGCCCCAGCATTTT. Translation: CASSPTNRISNQPQHF.